The 2 T cell receptor beta chains given below trace back to one sample, sequenced in a study of cytomegalovirus exposure and HLA in healthy donors. Sequenced by immunoSEQ multiplex PCR; TCRdb stores in-frame clones only, minus some. The sample consists of about 130,000 clones, about 88% of them appearing once. Sequencing was done on a sample of PBMCs. The receptors here all came from a woman under 30 in good health and CMV-seropositive.

This chain connects TRBV7-2 to TRBJ1-2; D remains unclear. The germline CDR1 and CDR2 sequences are SGHTA and FQGNSA. The CDR3 consists of 15 residues. The V end was cut by 5 bases, the J end by 8 bases, with 21 bases between. CDR3 protein: CASSPRSPLEEGYTF. The CDR3, as DNA: TGTGCCAGCAGCCCCCGCAGTCCGTTAGAGGAAGGCTACACCTTC.

The V call is TRBV5-1, the J call TRBJ2-7; TRBD2 matches 7 bases. The junction had 7 bases not matched to a gene; V was cut back by 4 bases and J by 0 bases. CDR1 is SGHRS and CDR2 is YFSETQ in the germline V gene. The CDR3 has 15 amino acids. This CDR3 is CASSPSGASSYEQYF. Written as DNA, the CDR3 is TGCGCCAGCAGCCCCAGCGGGGCGAGCTCCTACGAGCAGTACTTC.